The next 25 T cell receptor beta chains were all read from a single sample in a study of graft-versus-host responses after intestinal transplantation. Some clones are missing from TCRdb's copy, which holds only in-frame ones; the method was immunoSEQ multiplex PCR. The sample gives tens of thousands of clones, about nine tenths of which show up once; roughly 0.64% is in the top ten. The sequences come from PBMCs, collected 98 days after intestinal transplantation. The receptor source for this set is a human patient who received an intestinal transplant, so some T cells may come from the graft donor.

The V call is TRBV27, the J call TRBJ1-5; a possible D gene is TRBD1 (5 bases). Germline-derived CDR1 and CDR2 are MNHEY and SMNVEV (reference sequence). V shed 3 bases and J shed 5 bases, with 11 bases lying between them. The CDR3 loop spans 14 amino acids. CDR3 coding DNA: TGTGCCAGCAGTTTCCAGGACACCGATCAGCCCCAGCATTTT. Translating gives CASSFQDTDQPQHF.

The rearrangement links TRBV5-4 to TRBJ2-5, with 15 bases aligning to TRBD2. CDR3 length: 20 residues. The germline CDR1 and CDR2 sequences are SGHNT and YYREEE (reference sequence). J was trimmed by 4 bases and V by 3 bases; bases with no gene match: 16. The CDR3 protein is CASSWAGLAGGRVDSETQYF. CDR3 sequence (DNA): TGTGCCAGCAGCTGGGCCGGACTAGCGGGGGGGCGGGTAGATTCAGAGACCCAGTACTTC.

The J gene is TRBJ2-2, the V gene TRBV6-5; 10 bases are a match to TRBD1. The CDR3 runs to 16 residues. Losses at the gene ends were 3 bases for V and 3 bases for J; bases not matched to a gene: 4. Germline-derived CDR1 and CDR2 are MNHEY and SVGAGI. CDR3 sequence reads: CASSYAGTGDTGELFF. As DNA, the CDR3 is TGTGCCAGCAGTTATGCCGGGACAGGGGACACCGGGGAGCTGTTTTTT.

The J gene is TRBJ1-5, the V gene TRBV4-1; the D is unclear. V was pared by 1 base and J by 1 base, with 5 bases between. The CDR3 is made up of 14 amino acids. Germline V gene sequence: CDR1 MGHRA, CDR2 YSYEKL. The CDR3 DNA reads as TGCGCCAGCAGCCAAGGTTGGAGCAATCAGCCCCAGCATTTT. As protein: CASSQGWSNQPQHF.

The rearrangement links TRBV5-4 to TRBJ2-7, with D unresolved. The CDR3 extends over 16 amino acids. V was pared by 0 bases and J by 6 bases, with 19 bases between. CDR1 is SGHNT, CDR2 YYREEE, per germline (reference sequence). CDR3 DNA: TGTGCCAGCAGCTTGGAAAACTCTCAGGCGACGGGCGAGCAGTACTTC. Its protein is CASSLENSQATGEQYF.

The genes are TRBV10-2 and TRBJ1-5; TRBD1 agrees at 7 bases. This CDR3 is built from 15 residues. CDR1 is WSHSY and CDR2 is SAAADI in the germline V gene. J was trimmed by 3 bases and V by 6 bases; bases with no gene match: 8. This CDR3 is CASSETGVPNQPQHF. The DNA for the CDR3 is TGCGCCAGCAGCGAAACAGGGGTTCCCAATCAGCCCCAGCATTTT.

The CDR3 protein is CASSIGQGYNQPQHF. As DNA, the CDR3 is TGTGCCAGTAGCATCGGACAGGGGTATAATCAGCCCCAGCATTTT. The chain has TRBV19 and TRBJ1-5; 9 bases map to TRBD1. The CDR3 has 15 residues. Unmatched junction bases numbered 7, after V lost 6 bases and J lost 4 bases. Germline loops: CDR1 LNHDA, CDR2 SQIVND (reference sequence).

V gene TRBV27 combines with J gene TRBJ1-5; 9 nucleotides agree with TRBD1. The CDR3 is 15 amino acids. J gave up 1 base and V 7 bases, and 5 bases lay outside the gene matches. Germline V gene sequence: CDR1 MNHEY, CDR2 SMNVEV (reference sequence). DNA for the CDR3: TGTGCCAGCACCGCGACAGGGGGAAGCAATCAGCCCCAGCATTTT. Translation gives CASTATGGSNQPQHF.

The rearrangement links TRBV5-6 to TRBJ2-4; the match to TRBD1 covers 7 bases. The V gene's germline CDR1 is SGHDT and CDR2 YYEEEE. V shed 1 base, J shed 11 bases, and the junction held 6 bases outside the gene matches. There are 13 residues in the CDR3. CDR3 protein: CASSLTGAIFQYF. The CDR3 coding sequence is TGTGCCAGCAGCTTGACAGGGGCGATTTTTCAGTACTTC. Combining the CDR3 with reference TRBV5-6 and TRBJ2-4 gives the whole variable domain DAGVTQSPTHLIKTRGQQVTLRCSPKSGHDTVSWYQQALGQGPQFIFQYYEEEERQRGNFPDRFSGHQFPNYSSELNVNALLLGDSALYLCASSLTGAIFQYFGAGTRLSVL.

The chain carries TRBV28 and TRBJ1-2, with 7 bases matching TRBD1. Germline V gene sequence: CDR1 MDHEN, CDR2 SYDVKM. Trimming at V came to 5 bases and at J to 8 bases, leaving 5 bases not matched to a gene. This CDR3 region has 12 residues. The CDR3 is CASSTRQGGYTF. In DNA, the CDR3 is TGTGCCAGCAGTACCAGACAGGGAGGCTACACCTTC.

The chain joins TRBV27 to TRBJ1-1; D unclear. CDR1 is MNHEY, CDR2 SMNVEV, per germline (reference sequence). With 1 base removed from V and 0 bases from J, the gap between germline ends came to 9 bases. This CDR3 contains 15 residues. The CDR3 loop reads CASSLLPGMNTEAFF. The CDR3 DNA sequence: TGTGCCAGCAGTTTATTGCCGGGTATGAACACTGAAGCTTTCTTT.

The rearrangement joins TRBV18 to TRBJ1-6; maybe TRBD1 (5 bases). The V end was cut by 1 base, the J end by 7 bases, with 17 bases between. The CDR3 loop spans 17 amino acids. CDR1 is KGHSH and CDR2 is LQKENI in the germline V gene. CDR3 bases: TGTGCCAGCTCACCACGGCAGATCCAGGGAGAAAATTCACCCCTCCACTTT. It encodes CASSPRQIQGENSPLHF.

The chain uses TRBV5-1 and TRBJ1-2; D unclear. There are 12 residues in the CDR3. Trimming shortened V by 4 bases and J by 5 bases, and 9 bases separated the two germline ends. Germline CDR1 and CDR2: SGHRS and YFSETQ. The CDR3 here is CASSPGRYGYTF. DNA of the CDR3: TGCGCCAGCAGCCCGGGTCGTTATGGCTACACCTTC.

J is TRBJ2-3 and V is TRBV4-1, with 12 bases matching TRBD1. Looked up from germline, CDR1 is MGHRA and CDR2 is YSYEKL. The CDR3 length is 17 residues. The V segment lost 5 bases and the J segment 4 bases; nucleotides outside the gene matches: 10. For the CDR3, the DNA is TGCGCCAGCAGCAAAATAGGGACAGGGGGCTCTCCAGATACGCAGTATTTT. This encodes CASSKIGTGGSPDTQYF.

The chain uses TRBV28 and TRBJ2-7, with TRBD1 identical over 12 bases. CDR3 length: 18 amino acids. Germline CDR1 MDHEN, CDR2 SYDVKM. V trimming: 2 bases; J trimming: 6 bases; junction bases outside the gene matches: 14. CDR3 nucleotide sequence: TGTGCCAGCAGTTTAAGTTACGAGGATGGGACAGGGGGCGTCGAGCAGTACTTC. It yields the protein CASSLSYEDGTGGVEQYF.

This clone occurred once. V is TRBV4-1 and J is TRBJ2-3, with 7 bases matching TRBD1. This CDR3 region has 15 residues. J gave up 4 bases and V 7 bases, and 11 bases lay outside the gene matches. In germline, CDR1 is MGHRA, CDR2 YSYEKL. The CDR3: CASTPNRGKADTQYF. In DNA form, the CDR3 reads TGCGCCAGCACCCCCAACAGGGGAAAAGCAGATACGCAGTATTTT.

The CDR3 region is CASSYPRTGSRPQHF. DNA of the CDR3: TGTGCCAGCAGTTACCCCCGGACAGGGAGCCGGCCCCAGCATTTT. The chain couples TRBV6-5 to TRBJ1-5; 8 positions agree with TRBD1. The CDR3 runs 15 residues. V dropped 2 bases and J dropped 9; count of bases not matched to a gene: 9. Germline assignment: CDR1 MNHEY and CDR2 SVGAGI.

This chain joins TRBV18 and TRBJ2-7; 10 positions match TRBD2. Per the germline V gene, CDR1 is KGHSH and CDR2 is LQKENI. The CDR3 contains 16 residues. The trim removed 0 bases at V and 4 bases at J, leaving 6 bases unmatched. CDR3 DNA: TGTGCCAGCTCACCACCGGTACTAGCGGGGCGTTACGAGCAGTACTTC. This encodes CASSPPVLAGRYEQYF.

The chain couples TRBV6-1 to TRBJ2-3; D gene uncertain. With 7 bases removed from V and 11 bases from J, the gap between germline ends came to 19 bases. The CDR3 length is 13 residues. Germline CDR1 and CDR2: MNHNS and SASEGT. For the CDR3, the DNA is TGTGCCAGCACACGAGTCCCTGGATTTGGGCAGTATTTT. This translates into CASTRVPGFGQYF.

DNA for the CDR3: TGTGCCAGCAGCTTTGGGGGTCACGGCTACACCTTC. Its translation: CASSFGGHGYTF. The chain combines TRBV13 with TRBJ1-2; tentative D call: TRBD1 (5 bases). The germline V gene has CDR1 PRHDT and CDR2 FYEKMQ (reference sequence). The CDR3 sequence is 12 residues long. Trimming left V 3 bases short and J 8 bases short, with 10 bases between.

The chain recombines TRBV28 with TRBJ2-7, with 12 bases lining up with TRBD2. CDR1 MDHEN and CDR2 SYDVKM come from the germline V gene. Trimming removed 3 bases from V and 2 bases from J; junction bases left unmatched: 11. The CDR3 runs 18 residues. Here the CDR3 DNA reads TGTGCCAGCAGTTTTTCCTTTGGGTCTAGCGGGAGGGCCTACGAGCAGTACTTC. This translates into CASSFSFGSSGRAYEQYF.

V is TRBV30 and J is TRBJ2-3; TRBD2 matches 12 bases. The CDR3 is made up of 18 amino acids. CDR1 and CDR2 (germline): GTSNPN, SVGIG (reference sequence). Trimming removed 8 bases from V and 4 bases from J; junction bases left unmatched: 19. The CDR3 is CAGIEGTSGPWEPDTQYF. CDR3 nucleotide sequence: TGTGCCGGGATTGAAGGGACTAGCGGGCCTTGGGAGCCAGATACGCAGTATTTT.

The genes are TRBV6-1 and TRBJ2-2, with a possible D match to TRBD1 (6 bases). The CDR3 sequence is 13 residues long. Germline V gene sequence: CDR1 MNHNS, CDR2 SASEGT. Deletions cut 2 bases from V and 6 bases from J, with 7 bases between. CDR3 nucleotide sequence: TGTGCCAGCAGTGAACCAGGGGCCGGGGAGCTGTTTTTT. It codes for CASSEPGAGELFF.

This clone was seen only once. The chain carries TRBV5-1 and TRBJ2-2, with 7 bases matching TRBD1. This CDR3 spans 15 amino acids. In germline, CDR1 is SGHRS, CDR2 YFSETQ. J gave up 3 bases and V 1 base, and 3 bases lay outside the gene matches. For the CDR3, the DNA is TGCGCCAGCAGCTTGACAGGGGCGCACACCGGGGAGCTGTTTTTT. Its protein product is CASSLTGAHTGELFF.

The J gene is TRBJ2-2, the V gene TRBV7-6; no clear D. The CDR3 covers 13 residues. V was shortened by 5 bases and J by 5 bases, with 9 bases between the two germline ends. The V gene's germline CDR1 is SGHVS and CDR2 FNYEAQ. The CDR3 region is CASSLSQTGELFF. DNA for the CDR3: TGTGCCAGCAGCCTAAGTCAGACCGGGGAGCTGTTTTTT.